This TCR beta chain appears in the sequencing data of a study of OX40 agonist ivuxolimab in advanced cancers. Study results and caveats: Partial responders treated at 0.1-3.0 mg/kg exhibited clonal expansion among the lowest measured. In the 0.1 to 3.0 mg/kg range, CD4+ and CD8+ blood T cells had expanded clonally by week 6.

With regard to this clone: Its antigen is unidentified.

Libraries were prepared by immunoSEQ multiplex PCR; TCRdb keeps only in-frame clonotypes and omits some of them. Altogether tens of thousands of clones are present, 85% being singletons, with the ten largest covering more than 0.5%. The CDR3 runs 14 residues. Germline V gene sequence: CDR1 GTSNPN, CDR2 SVGIG (reference sequence). With V trimmed by 6 bases and J by 5 bases, 12 bases remained unmatched. This receptor was identified in an adult with an advanced solid tumor such as melanoma, head and neck, liver or kidney cancer. Sample: CD4+ or CD8+ T cells sorted from blood, taken in a trial of the OX40 agonist ivuxolimab. The chain joins TRBV30 to TRBJ1-1; 7 bases line up with TRBD1. The CDR3 coding sequence is TGTGCCTGCCCGCGAGGGATGGGACAGACTGAAGCTTTCTTT. This sequence encodes CACPRGMGQTEAFF.